This passage covers 20 T cell receptor beta chains from one sample sequenced in a study of tumor-infiltrating lymphocytes in oesophageal squamous cell carcinoma. MiXCR, run by TCRdb on the PCR reads, gives a single entry per CDR3 protein. The sample records 15,000 to 20,000 distinct CDR3 sequences, around 50% being singletons. The sample was esophageal tumor tissue. The receptors shown here come from a male donor with esophageal squamous cell carcinoma.

This clonotype was detected only a few times. The chain couples TRBV28 to TRBJ2-7, with 9 bases aligning to TRBD1. Germline CDR1 reads MDHEN; CDR2 reads SYDVKM. After removal of 5 bases from V and 3 bases from J, the junction contained 11 bases not matched to a gene. The CDR3 runs to 16 residues. CDR3 DNA: TGTGCCAGCAGTCCCTATGCCGGGACAGGGAGCTACGAGCAGTACTTC. This sequence encodes CASSPYAGTGSYEQYF.

The rearrangement uses TRBV7-8 and TRBJ2-5, with 7 nucleotides matching TRBD1. Trimming took 4 bases from V and 4 from J; bases not matched to a gene: 3. CDR3 length: 13 residues. Per the germline V gene, CDR1 is SGHVS and CDR2 is FQNEAQ. CDR3 sequence reads: CASSSTGPETQYF. DNA of the CDR3: TGTGCCAGCAGCTCGACAGGGCCAGAGACCCAGTACTTC.

This clonotype is termed medium-sized. V and J are TRBV11-2 and TRBJ2-5, with 9 bases identical to TRBD2. The CDR3 has 16 amino acids. Per the germline V gene, CDR1 is SGHAT and CDR2 is FQNNGV. V trimming: 0 bases; J trimming: 4 bases; junction bases outside the gene matches: 6. The CDR3 is CASSLDMASGTETQYF. The CDR3 region has the DNA TGTGCCAGCAGCTTAGACATGGCTAGCGGGACAGAGACCCAGTACTTC.

The chain recombines TRBV7-2 with TRBJ2-5, with unresolved D. The closer fit of TRBJ2-7 to the DNA end suggests the J call may be wrong. The CDR3 is 14 residues long. Germline V gene sequence: CDR1 SGHTA, CDR2 FQGNSA. CDR3 coding DNA: TGTGCCAGCAGCCTAGACTCGAGCTCCTACGAGCAGTACTTC. Residues: CASSLDSSSYEQYF.

This clonotype showed up just a few times. The germline gene is not matched at one end of the junction; a read error may be the cause. CDR3 amino acids: CASSLTRGETQYF. In DNA form, the CDR3 reads TGTGCTAGCAGCTTAACCCGAGGGGAGACCCAGTACTTC. V and J are TRBV7-6 and TRBJ2-1; D perhaps matches TRBD2 (5 bases). The J call is in doubt because the DNA end fits TRBJ2-5 better. The germline V gene encodes CDR1 SGHVS and CDR2 FNYEAQ. This CDR3 comprises 13 residues.

Only one count was recorded for this clonotype. The V gene is TRBV28, the J gene TRBJ1-3; 7 nucleotides agree with TRBD1. V was pared by 5 bases and J by 0 bases, with 25 bases of the junction left unmatched. The CDR3 is 22 residues long. Germline assignment: CDR1 MDHEN and CDR2 SYDVKM. CDR3 region: CASSQTGFGVRDSRFSGNTIYF. In DNA, the CDR3 is TGTGCCAGCAGTCAAACGGGTTTTGGGGTACGGGACAGCAGATTCTCTGGAAACACCATATATTTT.

Comments on this clonotype: The CDR3 does not end in the conserved phenylalanine or tryptophan, so this is likely a read error. The DNA is left out, because the CDR3 cannot be placed on it with certainty; the CDR3 is given as TCRdb lists it. This chain links TRBV7-6 with TRBJ2-1. Including both end residues, the CDR3 is 15 amino acids long. The germline V gene has CDR1 SGHVS and CDR2 FNYEAQ. CDR3: CASSLVLSYEQYFGN.

This chain uses TRBV7-2 with TRBJ1-1; D call uncertain. Germline CDR1 SGHTA, CDR2 FQGNSA. The CDR3 consists of 13 residues. The germline V and J ends were trimmed by 0 bases and 6 bases, with 8 bases remaining between them. The CDR3: CASSLAVLPEAFF. The CDR3, as DNA: TGTGCCAGCAGCTTAGCGGTCCTCCCTGAAGCTTTCTTT.

The CDR3, as DNA: TGTGCCAGCAGTGTCAGGGCTTCTAGCACAGATACGCAGTATTTT. Amino acids: CASSVRASSTDTQYF. V gene TRBV7-3 combines with J gene TRBJ2-3, with D possibly being TRBD1 (5 bases). V dropped 6 bases and J dropped 0 bases, with 13 bases sitting between them. The germline CDR1 and CDR2 sequences are SGHTA and FQGTGA. The CDR3 contains 15 residues.

J is TRBJ2-7 and V is TRBV10-3; D possibly corresponds to TRBD1 (6 bases). This CDR3 comprises 14 residues. V was pared by 6 bases and J by 2 bases, with 14 bases between. Germline V gives CDR1 ENHRY, CDR2 SYGVKD. CDR3 in amino acids: CAIREDQGPYEQYF. The CDR3, as DNA: TGTGCCATCAGAGAGGACCAGGGGCCCTACGAGCAGTACTTC.

This clonotype rates as medium-sized. The V call is TRBV7-2, the J call TRBJ2-6, with 8 bases identical to TRBD2. Germline V gives CDR1 SGHTA, CDR2 FQGNSA. The CDR3 totals 19 residues. V shed 2 bases and J 1 base; nucleotides not matched to a gene: 10. The CDR3: CASSLIGWREVSGANVLTF. Here the CDR3 DNA reads TGTGCCAGCAGCTTAATAGGGTGGCGGGAGGTTTCTGGGGCCAACGTCCTGACTTTC.

This clonotype was counted ten times or more. The chain employs TRBV28 and TRBJ1-2; no reliable D call. Germline V lookup: CDR1 MDHEN, CDR2 SYDVKM. This CDR3 contains 12 residues. Trimming removed 1 base from V and 4 bases from J, with 4 bases in between. CDR3 residues: CASSLSFYGYTF. As DNA, the CDR3 is TGTGCCAGCAGTTTATCCTTCTATGGCTACACCTTC.

This clonotype was recorded once. The chain has TRBV19 and TRBJ2-5; D gene ambiguous. The DNA matches TRBJ2-6 better at its end, which makes the J call doubtful. Germline CDR1 is LNHDA and CDR2 is SQIVND (reference sequence). The CDR3 runs to 13 residues. The CDR3 sequence: CASSIGGANVLTF. The DNA of the CDR3 is TGTGCCAGTAGTATAGGTGGGGCCAACGTCCTGACTTTC.

V and J are TRBV7-3 and TRBJ2-2, with 10 bases identical to TRBD2. The CDR3 spans 18 residues. The V gene end was trimmed by 0 bases and the J gene end by 0 bases; junction bases not matched to a gene: 4. CDR1 and CDR2 from the germline V gene are SGHTA and FQGTGA. Here the CDR3 DNA reads TGTGCCAGCAGCTTAACGTTCAGCGGGGGGGCGAACACCGGGGAGCTGTTTTTT. Amino acids: CASSLTFSGGANTGELFF.

The chain couples TRBV7-2 to TRBJ2-5; TRBD2 matches 7 bases. The DNA end is a closer match to TRBJ2-7, so the J assignment may be wrong. The CDR3 is 14 amino acids. CDR1 SGHTA and CDR2 FQGNSA come from the germline V gene. Written as DNA, the CDR3 is TGTGCCAGCAGCCTAAGCGGGATGGTACACGAGCAGTACTTC. Protein: CASSLSGMVHEQYF.

This clonotype has a count of ten or more. The chain is built from TRBV4-3 and TRBJ2-6, with unresolved D. CDR3 length equals 15 residues. Germline assignment: CDR1 LGHNA and CDR2 YSLEER. V was cut by 4 bases and J by 1 base, with 8 bases left in between. CDR3 sequence reads: CASSPITSGANVLTF. CDR3 DNA sequence: TGCGCCAGCAGCCCGATCACTTCTGGGGCCAACGTCCTGACTTTC.

There are many counts of this clonotype. The chain joins TRBV7-9 to TRBJ2-7; 8 bases agree with TRBD1. CDR3 size: 15 residues. V gave up 5 bases and J gave up 5 bases; unmatched junction bases: 11. Germline V gene sequence: CDR1 SEHNR, CDR2 FQNEAQ (reference sequence). The CDR3 sequence is CASSAFDRGRHEQYF. The CDR3 DNA sequence: TGTGCCAGCAGCGCATTCGACAGGGGCCGGCACGAGCAGTACTTC. Full variable domain (missing parts from reference TRBV7-9 and TRBJ2-7): DTGVSQNPRHKITKRGQNVTFRCDPISEHNRLYWYRQTLGQGPEFLTYFQNEAQLEKSRLLSDRFSAERPKGSFSTLEIQRTEQGDSAMYLCASSAFDRGRHEQYFGPGTRLTVT.

The V call is TRBV7-3, the J call TRBJ2-1, with TRBD1 as a possible D gene (5 bases). The CDR3 runs to 13 residues. Germline CDR1 reads SGHTA; CDR2 reads FQGTGA. V lost 2 bases, J lost 5 bases, and 7 bases lay in between. The CDR3 is CASSLARDNEQFF. CDR3 nucleotide sequence: TGTGCCAGCAGCTTAGCCAGGGACAATGAGCAGTTCTTC.

The chain is built from TRBV7-3 and TRBJ2-5; the D gene is possibly TRBD2 (7 bases). The J call may be incorrect, as the DNA end agrees better with TRBJ2-1. The CDR3 length is 16 residues. Germline CDR1 and CDR2: SGHTA and FQGTGA. The CDR3 nucleotides read TGTGCCAGCAGCTACGCCCGGGGGGCGGGTAGGAATGAGCAGTTCTTC. Its protein is CASSYARGAGRNEQFF.

This rearrangement joins TRBV7-9 to TRBJ2-1; no definite D call. The J call may be incorrect, as the DNA end agrees better with TRBJ2-7. CDR1 SEHNR and CDR2 FQNEAQ come from the germline V gene (reference sequence). This CDR3 is built from 13 residues. The CDR3 loop is CASSLVGNSEQYF. The CDR3 DNA is TGTGCCAGCAGCTTAGTTGGGAACTCCGAGCAGTACTTC.